This entry lists 3 T cell receptor beta chains sequenced from one sample in a study of blood T cell repertoires in COVID-19. Sequencing was performed with immunoSEQ multiplex PCR; in TCRdb, only in-frame clones are kept and a portion is missing. The repertoire holds 350,000 or so clones, with about 92% as singletons. The sequenced material came from PBMCs or T cells enriched from blood (not recorded which). The source of these receptors is a woman between 25 and 40 years old who had recovered from COVID-19.

CDR3 DNA sequence: TGTGCCAGCAGCCCCAACAGAACTCCTAACTATGGCTACACCTTC. Amino acid sequence: CASSPNRTPNYGYTF. This chain joins TRBV6-2 or TRBV6-3 and TRBJ1-2; D is unclear. Trimming left V 6 bases short and J 0 bases short, with 14 bases between. The CDR3 is 15 residues long. Per the germline V gene, CDR1 is MNHEY and CDR2 is SVGEGT.

This clone appeared a few times. The V and J genes are TRBV4-2 and TRBJ2-7; no firm D call. V lost 2 bases to trimming and J lost 5 bases, with 16 bases between them. The germline V gene encodes CDR1 LGHNA and CDR2 YNFKEQ. The CDR3 contains 15 residues. CDR3 nucleotides: TGTGCCAGCAGCCAACCCACCGGCAGCGTCGACGAGCAGTACTTC. Amino acid sequence: CASSQPTGSVDEQYF.

This clone is a singleton in its sample. The chain is built from TRBV7-2 and TRBJ2-2, with 10 bases lining up with TRBD2. V trimming: 0 bases; J trimming: 7 bases; junction bases outside the gene matches: 5. Germline CDR1 reads SGHTA; CDR2 reads FQGNSA. The CDR3 contains 16 residues. The CDR3 bases are TGTGCCAGCAGCTTAGCGTCTAGCGGGGGTGGCGGGGAGCTGTTTTTT. Protein sequence: CASSLASSGGGGELFF.